This T cell receptor (beta chain) is from a study of blood T cell dynamics during melanoma immunotherapy. Overall study context: Metastatic melanoma patients received first-line pembrolizumab or nivolumab plus ipilimumab. Study findings and constraints: Unlike progressors, later disease-control patients had W3 repertoires gaining clonality or diversity.

The sample's time point: week 3, after first cycle of checkpoint inhibitor. Apart from a couple of fast progressors, RECIST 1.1 response was judged 12 weeks post-infusion. Patients had no prior systemic cancer treatment, immunosuppressants or other active cancers. Trimming removed 6 bases from V and 3 bases from J, with 9 bases in between. The CDR3 covers 13 residues. Germline lookup yields CDR1 MDHEN and CDR2 SYDVKM. Sequencing was performed with immunoSEQ multiplex PCR; in TCRdb, only in-frame clones are kept and a portion is missing. The repertoire holds about 11,000 clones, with approximately 89% as singletons. Worth noting for this clone: Its antigen is currently unknown.

V is TRBV28 and J is TRBJ2-1, with a weak D call TRBD2 (6 bases). Here the sequenced sample was blood, taken from a patient treated with checkpoint blockade. The clonotype comes from a human donor with melanoma. The CDR3 sequence: CASRPGLYNEQFF. CDR3 in DNA: TGTGCCAGCAGACCGGGACTCTACAATGAGCAGTTCTTC.